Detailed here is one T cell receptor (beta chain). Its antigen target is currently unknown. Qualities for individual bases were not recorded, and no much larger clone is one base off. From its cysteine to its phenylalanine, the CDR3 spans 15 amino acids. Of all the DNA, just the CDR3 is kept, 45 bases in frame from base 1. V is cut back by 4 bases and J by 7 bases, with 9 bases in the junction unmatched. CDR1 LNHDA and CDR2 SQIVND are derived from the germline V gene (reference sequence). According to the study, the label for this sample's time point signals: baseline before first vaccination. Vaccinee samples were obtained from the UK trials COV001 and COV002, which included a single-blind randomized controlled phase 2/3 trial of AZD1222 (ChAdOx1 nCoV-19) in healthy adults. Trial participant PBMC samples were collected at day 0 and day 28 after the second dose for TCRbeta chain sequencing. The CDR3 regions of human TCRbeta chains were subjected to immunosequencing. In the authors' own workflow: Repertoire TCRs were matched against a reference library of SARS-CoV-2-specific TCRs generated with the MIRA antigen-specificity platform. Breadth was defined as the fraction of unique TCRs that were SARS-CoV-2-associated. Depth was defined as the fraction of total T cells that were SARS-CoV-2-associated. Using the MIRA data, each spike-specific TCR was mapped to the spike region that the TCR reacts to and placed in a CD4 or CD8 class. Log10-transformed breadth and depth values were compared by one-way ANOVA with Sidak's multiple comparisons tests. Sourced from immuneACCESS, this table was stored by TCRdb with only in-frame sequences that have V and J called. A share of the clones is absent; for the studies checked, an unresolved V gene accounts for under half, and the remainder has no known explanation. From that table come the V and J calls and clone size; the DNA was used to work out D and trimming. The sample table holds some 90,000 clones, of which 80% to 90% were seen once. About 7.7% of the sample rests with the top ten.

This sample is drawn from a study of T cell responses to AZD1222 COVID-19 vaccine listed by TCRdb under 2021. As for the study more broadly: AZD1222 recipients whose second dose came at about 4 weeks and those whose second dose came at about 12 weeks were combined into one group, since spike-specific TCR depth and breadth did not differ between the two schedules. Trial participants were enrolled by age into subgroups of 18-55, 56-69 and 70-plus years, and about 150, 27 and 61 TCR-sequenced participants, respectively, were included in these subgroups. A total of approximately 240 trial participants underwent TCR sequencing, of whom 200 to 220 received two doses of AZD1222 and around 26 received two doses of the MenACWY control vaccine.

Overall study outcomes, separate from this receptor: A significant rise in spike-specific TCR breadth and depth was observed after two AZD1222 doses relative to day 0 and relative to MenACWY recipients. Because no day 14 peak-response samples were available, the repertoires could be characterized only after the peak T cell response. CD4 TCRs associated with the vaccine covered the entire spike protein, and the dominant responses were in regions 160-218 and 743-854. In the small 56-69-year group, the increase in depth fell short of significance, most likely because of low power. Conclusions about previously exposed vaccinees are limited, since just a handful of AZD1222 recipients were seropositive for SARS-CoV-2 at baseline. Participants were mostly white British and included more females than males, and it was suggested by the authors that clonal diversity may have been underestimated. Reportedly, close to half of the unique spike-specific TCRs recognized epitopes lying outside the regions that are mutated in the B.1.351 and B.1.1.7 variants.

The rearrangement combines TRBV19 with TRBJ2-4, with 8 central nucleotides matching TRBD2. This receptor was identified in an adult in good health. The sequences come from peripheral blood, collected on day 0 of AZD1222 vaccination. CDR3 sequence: CASSTRSGSANIQYF. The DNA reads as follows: TGTGCCAGTAGTACAAGAAGCGGGAGTGCTAACATTCAGTACTTC. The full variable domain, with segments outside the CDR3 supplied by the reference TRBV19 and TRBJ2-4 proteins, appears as DGGITQSPKYLFRKEGQNVTLSCEQNLNHDAMYWYRQDPGQGLRLIYYSQIVNDFQKGDIAEGYSVSREKKESFPLTVTSAQKNPTAFYLCASSTRSGSANIQYFGAGTRLSVL.